This T cell receptor beta chain comes out of a study of OX40 agonist ivuxolimab in advanced cancers. Background for the entire study: Ivuxolimab, which targeted the costimulatory receptor OX40 (CD134), was an agonistic, fully human IgG2 monoclonal antibody. Intravenous ivuxolimab was administered to patients every 2 weeks at six dose levels: 0.01, 0.1, 0.3, 1.5, 3 and 10 mg/kg. Among the approximately 50 dose-escalation patients, about 19 had hepatocellular carcinoma, approximately 15 melanoma, 9 renal cell carcinoma and 9 head and neck cancer. In the dose-escalation cohort, 82.7% of patients were male, and the mean age was around 60 years, with a range of roughly 20 to 80. Prior anti-PD-1, anti-PD-L1 or anti-CTLA-4 therapy was permitted, and checkpoint inhibitors had been received by about 36% of dose-escalation patients. Three dose-escalation patients achieved partial responses, one with hepatocellular carcinoma and two with cutaneous melanoma. The purpose of peripheral TCRbeta sequencing was to test whether ivuxolimab changed TCR sequence diversity and led to clonal T-cell expansion. The paper covers the monotherapy dose-escalation part of the phase I ivuxolimab trial, which included N ≈ 57 patients. Study-wide findings and limitations: After ivuxolimab, expanded clones were on average more numerous among CD8+ T cells than among CD4+ T cells. In the 0.1-3.0 mg/kg groups, partial responders had among the lowest normalized peripheral clonal expansion, particularly in CD8+ T cells. Low levels of normalized T-cell clonal expansion were also seen in some nonresponding patients. The antigen specificity of the clonally expanded peripheral T cells was not determined. At doses of 0.1 to 3.0 mg/kg, clonal expansion of both CD4+ and CD8+ blood T cells was observed from baseline to week 6.

With respect to this clone: Its specific antigen is unknown. Nothing much larger sits one base from this clone, and base qualities are not available.

Looking up the germline V gene yields CDR1 SGHRS and CDR2 YFSETQ. V ends up 4 bases short and J 5 bases short, with an unmatched junction base count of 6. The CDR3 spans 15 residues, from the cysteine through the phenylalanine. Only CDR3 DNA is held: 45 bases, read in frame from base 1. The trial excluded patients who had a history of autoimmune disease or who were on systemic immunosuppression. Peripheral blood for TCR sequencing was drawn from every dose cohort at baseline, at cycle 4 day 1 and at cycle 7 day 1. Samples were obtained from an open-label, multicenter, first-in-human phase I dose-escalation trial of ivuxolimab. Adults with locally advanced or metastatic melanoma, renal cell, hepatocellular, or head and neck squamous cell carcinoma were enrolled in the trial. CD4+ and CD8+ T cells were sorted separately from peripheral blood before TCR sequencing. For sequencing of the TCRbeta CDR3 region, genomic DNA was extracted from the sorted cells. TCRbeta CDR3 regions were sequenced using the immunoSEQ Assay. TCRdb mirrors the immuneACCESS table, restricted to in-frame sequences. Some clones are absent from its copies; in checked studies, under half trace to an unresolved V gene, and the reason for the others is unknown. Present in this sample are more than 50,000 clones, 85% of which were seen just once. 4% of the sample comes from the top ten.

This TCR was sampled from an adult with an advanced solid tumor such as melanoma, head and neck, liver or kidney cancer. This material consisted of CD4+ or CD8+ T cells sorted from blood, taken in a trial of the OX40 agonist ivuxolimab. The rearranged segments are TRBV5-1 and TRBJ2-3, with 11 bases in between that match TRBD1. The bases are TGCGCCAGCAGCCGGGGACAGGGGGGAAGAGATACGCAGTATTTT. This encodes CASSRGQGGRDTQYF.